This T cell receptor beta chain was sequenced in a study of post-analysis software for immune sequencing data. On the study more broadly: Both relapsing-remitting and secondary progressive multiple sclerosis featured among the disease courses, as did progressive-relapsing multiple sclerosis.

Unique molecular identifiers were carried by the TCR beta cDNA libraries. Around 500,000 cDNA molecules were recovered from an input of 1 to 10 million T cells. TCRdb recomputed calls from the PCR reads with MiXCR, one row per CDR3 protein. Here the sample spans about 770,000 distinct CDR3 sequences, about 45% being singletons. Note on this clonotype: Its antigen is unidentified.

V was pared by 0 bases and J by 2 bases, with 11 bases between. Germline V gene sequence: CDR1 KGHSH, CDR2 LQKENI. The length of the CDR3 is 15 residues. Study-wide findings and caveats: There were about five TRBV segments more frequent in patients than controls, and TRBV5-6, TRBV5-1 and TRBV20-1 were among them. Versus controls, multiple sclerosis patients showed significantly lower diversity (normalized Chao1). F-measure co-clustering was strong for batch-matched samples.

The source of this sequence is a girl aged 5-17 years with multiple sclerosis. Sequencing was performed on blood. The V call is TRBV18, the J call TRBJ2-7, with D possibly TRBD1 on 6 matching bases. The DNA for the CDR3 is TGTGCCAGCTCACCACCTAATCAGGGGACCTACGAGCAGTACTTC. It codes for CASSPPNQGTYEQYF.